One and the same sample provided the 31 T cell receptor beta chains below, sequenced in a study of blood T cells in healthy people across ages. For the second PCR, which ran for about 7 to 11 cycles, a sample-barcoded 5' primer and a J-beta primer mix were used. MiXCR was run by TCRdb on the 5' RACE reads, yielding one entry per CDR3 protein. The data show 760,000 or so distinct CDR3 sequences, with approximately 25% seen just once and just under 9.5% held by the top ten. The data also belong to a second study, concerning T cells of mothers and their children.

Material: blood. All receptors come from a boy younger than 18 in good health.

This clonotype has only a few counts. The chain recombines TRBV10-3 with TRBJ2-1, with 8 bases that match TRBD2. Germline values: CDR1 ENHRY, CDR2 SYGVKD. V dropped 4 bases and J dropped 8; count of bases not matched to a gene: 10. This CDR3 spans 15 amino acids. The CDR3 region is CAISGSGEGLDEQFF. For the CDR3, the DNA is TGTGCCATCAGTGGTAGCGGGGAGGGCCTCGATGAGCAGTTCTTC.

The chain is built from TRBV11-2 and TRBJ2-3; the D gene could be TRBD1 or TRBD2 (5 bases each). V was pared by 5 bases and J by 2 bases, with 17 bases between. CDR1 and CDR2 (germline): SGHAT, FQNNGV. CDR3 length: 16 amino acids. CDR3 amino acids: CASSLWNGAATDTQYF. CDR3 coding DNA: TGTGCCAGCAGCCTATGGAACGGGGCCGCCACAGATACGCAGTATTTT.

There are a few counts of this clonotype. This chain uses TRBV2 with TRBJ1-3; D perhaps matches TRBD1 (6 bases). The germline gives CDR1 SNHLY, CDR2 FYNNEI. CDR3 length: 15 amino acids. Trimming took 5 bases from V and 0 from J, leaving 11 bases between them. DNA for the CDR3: TGTGCCAGCAGTCTACAGGGTAACTCTGGAAACACCATATATTTT. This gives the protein CASSLQGNSGNTIYF.

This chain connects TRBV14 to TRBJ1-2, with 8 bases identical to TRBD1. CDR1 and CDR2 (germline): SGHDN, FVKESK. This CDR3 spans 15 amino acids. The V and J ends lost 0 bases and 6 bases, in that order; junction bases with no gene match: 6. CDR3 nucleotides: TGTGCCAGCAGCCAAGAAGGACAGGGAATTCATGGCTACACCTTC. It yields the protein CASSQEGQGIHGYTF.

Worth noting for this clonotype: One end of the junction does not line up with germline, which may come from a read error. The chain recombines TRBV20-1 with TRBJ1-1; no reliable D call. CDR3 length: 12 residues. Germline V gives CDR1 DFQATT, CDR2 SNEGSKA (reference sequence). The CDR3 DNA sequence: TGCAGTGCGGAGGGAGGGAACGCTGAAGCTTTCTTT. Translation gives CSAEGGNAEAFF.

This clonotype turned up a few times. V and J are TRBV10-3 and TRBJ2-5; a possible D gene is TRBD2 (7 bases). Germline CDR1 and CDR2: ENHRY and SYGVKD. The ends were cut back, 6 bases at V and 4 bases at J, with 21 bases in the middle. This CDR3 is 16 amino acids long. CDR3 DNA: TGTGCCATCAGCGACGGGGGCGGGGGCGGACGAGAGACCCAGTACTTC. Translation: CAISDGGGGGRETQYF.

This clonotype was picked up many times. CDR3 amino acids: CASSLRDRTYEQYF. CDR3 bases: TGTGCCAGCAGCCTTCGGGACAGGACCTACGAGCAGTACTTC. The rearrangement joins TRBV3-1 to TRBJ2-7; 8 nucleotides agree with TRBD1. V was pared by 4 bases and J by 2 bases, with 4 bases of the junction left unmatched. The CDR3 covers 14 residues. Looked up from germline, CDR1 is LGHDT and CDR2 is YNNKEL (reference sequence).

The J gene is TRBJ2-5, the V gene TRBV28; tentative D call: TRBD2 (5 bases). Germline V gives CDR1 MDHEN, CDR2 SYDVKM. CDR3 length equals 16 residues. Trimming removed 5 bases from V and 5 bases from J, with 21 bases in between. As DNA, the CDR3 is TGTGCCAGCAGTAACCGGGCTCCTGGAGAGGGCGAGACCCAGTACTTC. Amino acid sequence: CASSNRAPGEGETQYF. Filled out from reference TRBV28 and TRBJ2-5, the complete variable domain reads DVKVTQSSRYLVKRTGEKVFLECVQDMDHENMFWYRQDPGLGLRLIYFSYDVKMKEKGDIPEGYSVSREKKERFSLILESASTNQTSMYLCASSNRAPGEGETQYFGPGTRLLVL.

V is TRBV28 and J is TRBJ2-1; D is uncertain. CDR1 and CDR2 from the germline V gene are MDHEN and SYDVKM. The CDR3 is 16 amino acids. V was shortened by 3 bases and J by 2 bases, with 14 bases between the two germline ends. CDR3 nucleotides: TGTGCCAGCAGTTTCCCACTTAGAACCACCTACAATGAGCAGTTCTTC. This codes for CASSFPLRTTYNEQFF. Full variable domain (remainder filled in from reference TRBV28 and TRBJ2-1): DVKVTQSSRYLVKRTGEKVFLECVQDMDHENMFWYRQDPGLGLRLIYFSYDVKMKEKGDIPEGYSVSREKKERFSLILESASTNQTSMYLCASSFPLRTTYNEQFFGPGTRLTVL.

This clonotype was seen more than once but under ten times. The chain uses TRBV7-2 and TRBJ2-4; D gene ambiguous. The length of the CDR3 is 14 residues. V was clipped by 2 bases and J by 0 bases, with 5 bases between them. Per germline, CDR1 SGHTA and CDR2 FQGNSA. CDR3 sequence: CASSLSAAKNIQYF. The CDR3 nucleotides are TGTGCCAGCAGCTTATCGGCAGCCAAAAACATTCAGTACTTC.

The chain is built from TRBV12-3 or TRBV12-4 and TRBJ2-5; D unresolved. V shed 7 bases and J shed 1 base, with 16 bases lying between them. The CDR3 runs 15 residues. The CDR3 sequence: CASTSGGNGQETQYF. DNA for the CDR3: TGTGCCAGCACCTCTGGTGGCAACGGCCAAGAGACCCAGTACTTC.

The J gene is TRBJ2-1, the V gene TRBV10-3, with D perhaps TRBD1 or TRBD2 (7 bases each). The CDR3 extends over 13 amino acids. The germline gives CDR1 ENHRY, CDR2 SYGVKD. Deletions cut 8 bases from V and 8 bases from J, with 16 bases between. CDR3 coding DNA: TGTGCCATCGGCCGTCCAGGGGGGGATGAGCAGTTCTTC. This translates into CAIGRPGGDEQFF.

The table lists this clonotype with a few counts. This CDR3 is CASQPPGGLQETQYF. CDR3 sequence (DNA): TGTGCCAGTCAGCCCCCTGGGGGCCTACAAGAGACCCAGTACTTC. V usage is TRBV28 and J usage is TRBJ2-7; D possibly corresponds to TRBD1 (6 bases). The J call is uncertain, as TRBJ2-5 better fits the DNA end. CDR1 and CDR2 from the germline V gene are MDHEN and SYDVKM. The CDR3 totals 15 residues.

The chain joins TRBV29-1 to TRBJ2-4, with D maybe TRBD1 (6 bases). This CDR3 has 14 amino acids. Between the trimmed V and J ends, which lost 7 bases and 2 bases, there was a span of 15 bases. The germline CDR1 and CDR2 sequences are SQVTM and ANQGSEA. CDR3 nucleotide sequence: TGCAGCGCCAGGGACCAGGGGACCAAAAACATTCAGTACTTC. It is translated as CSARDQGTKNIQYF. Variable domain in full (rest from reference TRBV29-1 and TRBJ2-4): SAVISQKPSRDICQRGTSLTIQCQVDSQVTMMFWYRQQPGQSLTLIATANQGSEATYESGFVIDKFPISRPNLTFSTLTVSNMSPEDSSIYLCSARDQGTKNIQYFGAGTRLSVL.

CDR3 region: CSAPLIAGGNNEQFF. For the CDR3, the DNA is TGCAGTGCTCCCCTTATAGCGGGAGGTAACAATGAGCAGTTCTTC. This chain links TRBV20-1 with TRBJ2-1, with 10 bases fitting TRBD2. J was trimmed by 5 bases and V by 5 bases; bases with no gene match: 9. This CDR3 contains 15 residues. Germline V gives CDR1 DFQATT, CDR2 SNEGSKA (reference sequence).

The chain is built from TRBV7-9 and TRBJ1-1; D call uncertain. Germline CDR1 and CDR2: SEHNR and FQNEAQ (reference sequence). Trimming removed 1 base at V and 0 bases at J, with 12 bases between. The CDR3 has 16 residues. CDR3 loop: CASSLGSFYLNTEAFF. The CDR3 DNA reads TGTGCCAGCAGCTTAGGGTCTTTCTACCTGAACACTGAAGCTTTCTTT.

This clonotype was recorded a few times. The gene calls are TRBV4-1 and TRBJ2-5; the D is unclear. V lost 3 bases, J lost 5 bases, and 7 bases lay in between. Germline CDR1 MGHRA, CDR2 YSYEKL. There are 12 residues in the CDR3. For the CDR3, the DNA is TGCGCCAGCAGCCACTCTATGGAGACCCAGTACTTC. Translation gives CASSHSMETQYF.

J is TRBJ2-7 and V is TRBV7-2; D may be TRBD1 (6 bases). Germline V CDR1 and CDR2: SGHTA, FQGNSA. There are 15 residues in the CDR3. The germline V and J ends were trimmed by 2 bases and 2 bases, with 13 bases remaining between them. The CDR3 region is CASSLQGTLAYEQYF. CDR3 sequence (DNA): TGTGCCAGCAGCTTACAGGGGACCCTCGCCTACGAGCAGTACTTC. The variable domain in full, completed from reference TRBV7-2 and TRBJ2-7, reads GAGVSQSPSNKVTEKGKDVELRCDPISGHTALYWYRQSLGQGLEFLIYFQGNSAPDKSGLPSDRFSAERTGGSVSTLTIQRTQQEDSAVYLCASSLQGTLAYEQYFGPGTRLTVT.

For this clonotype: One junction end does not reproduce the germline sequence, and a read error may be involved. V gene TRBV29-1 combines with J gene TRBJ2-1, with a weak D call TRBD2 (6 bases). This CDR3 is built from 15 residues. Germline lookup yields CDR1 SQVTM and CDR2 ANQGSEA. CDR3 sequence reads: CSVEKVGGSYNEQLF. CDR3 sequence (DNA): TGCAGCGTTGAAAAGGTGGGAGGCTCCTACAATGAGCAGCTCTTC.

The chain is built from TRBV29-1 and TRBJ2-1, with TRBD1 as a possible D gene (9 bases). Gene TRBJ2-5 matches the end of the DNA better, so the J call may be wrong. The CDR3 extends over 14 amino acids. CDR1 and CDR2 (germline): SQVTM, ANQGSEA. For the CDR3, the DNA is TGCAGCGGGACGGGACAGGGACTAGAGGAGACCCAGTACTTC. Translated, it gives CSGTGQGLEETQYF.

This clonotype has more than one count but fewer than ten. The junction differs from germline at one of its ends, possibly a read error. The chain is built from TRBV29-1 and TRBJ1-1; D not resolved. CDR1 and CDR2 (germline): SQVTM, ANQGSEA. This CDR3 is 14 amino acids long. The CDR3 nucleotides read TGCGGCGTTGTAAGGCTACAATGGAACACTGAAGCTTTCTTT. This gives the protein CGVVRLQWNTEAFF.

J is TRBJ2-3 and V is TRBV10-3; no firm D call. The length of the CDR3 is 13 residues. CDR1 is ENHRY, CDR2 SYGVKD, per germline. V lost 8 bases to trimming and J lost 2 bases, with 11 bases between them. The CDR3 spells CAIRRPDTDTQYF. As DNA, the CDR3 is TGTGCCATCCGGCGCCCCGACACAGATACGCAGTATTTT.

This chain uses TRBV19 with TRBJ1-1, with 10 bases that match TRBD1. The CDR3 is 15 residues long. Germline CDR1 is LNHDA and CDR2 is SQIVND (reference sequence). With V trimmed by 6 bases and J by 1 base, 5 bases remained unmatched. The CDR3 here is CASRDRGMANTEAFF. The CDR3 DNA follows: TGTGCCAGTAGGGACAGGGGGATGGCGAACACTGAAGCTTTCTTT.

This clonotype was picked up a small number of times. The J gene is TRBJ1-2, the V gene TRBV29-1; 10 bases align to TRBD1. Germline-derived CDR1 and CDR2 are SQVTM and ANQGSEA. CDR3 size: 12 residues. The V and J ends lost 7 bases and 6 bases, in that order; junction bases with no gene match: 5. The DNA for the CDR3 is TGCAGCGCGACAGGGGGCGCGGATGGCTACACCTTC. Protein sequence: CSATGGADGYTF.

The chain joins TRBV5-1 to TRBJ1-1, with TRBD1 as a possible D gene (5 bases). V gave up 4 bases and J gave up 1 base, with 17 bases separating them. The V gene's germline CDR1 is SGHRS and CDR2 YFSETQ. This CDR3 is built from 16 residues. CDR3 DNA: TGCGCCAGCAGCCAAGGGAGGTCCGGGGGGAACACTGAAGCTTTCTTT. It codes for CASSQGRSGGNTEAFF.

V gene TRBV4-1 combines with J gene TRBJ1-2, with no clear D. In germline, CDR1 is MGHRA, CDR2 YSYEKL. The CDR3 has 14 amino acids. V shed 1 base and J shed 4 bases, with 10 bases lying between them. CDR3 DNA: TGCGCCAGCAGCCAAGGCAGTCGCGGCTATGGCTACACCTTC. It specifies CASSQGSRGYGYTF.

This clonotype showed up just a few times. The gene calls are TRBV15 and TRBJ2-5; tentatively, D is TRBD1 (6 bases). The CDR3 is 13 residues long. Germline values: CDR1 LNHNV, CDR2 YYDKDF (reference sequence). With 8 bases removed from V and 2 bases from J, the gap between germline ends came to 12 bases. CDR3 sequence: CATSWGQQETQYF. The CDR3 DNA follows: TGTGCCACCTCGTGGGGGCAACAAGAGACCCAGTACTTC.

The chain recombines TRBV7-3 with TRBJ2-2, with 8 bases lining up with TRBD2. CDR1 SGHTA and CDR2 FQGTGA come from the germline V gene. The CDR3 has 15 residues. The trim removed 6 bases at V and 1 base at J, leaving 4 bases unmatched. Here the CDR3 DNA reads TGTGCCAGCAGAAATAGCGGGGAGAACACCGGGGAGCTGTTTTTT. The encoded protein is CASRNSGENTGELFF.

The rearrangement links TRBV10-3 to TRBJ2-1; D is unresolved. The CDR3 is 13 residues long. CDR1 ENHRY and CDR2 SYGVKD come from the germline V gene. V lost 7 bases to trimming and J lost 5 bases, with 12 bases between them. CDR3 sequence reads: CAINFDGHNEQFF. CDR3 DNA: TGTGCCATCAACTTCGATGGCCACAATGAGCAGTTCTTC.

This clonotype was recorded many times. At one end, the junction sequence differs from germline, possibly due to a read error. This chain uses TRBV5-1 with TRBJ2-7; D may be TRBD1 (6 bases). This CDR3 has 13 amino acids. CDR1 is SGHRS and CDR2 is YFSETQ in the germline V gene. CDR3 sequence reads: CASSLGTNYEQYF. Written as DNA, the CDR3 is TGTGCCAGCAGCTTAGGGACAAACTACGAGCAGTACTTC. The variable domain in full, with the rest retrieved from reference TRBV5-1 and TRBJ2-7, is KAGVTQTPRYLIKTRGQQVTLSCSPISGHRSVSWYQQTPGQGLQFLFEYFSETQRNKGNFPGRFSGRQFSNSRSEMNVSTLELGDSALYLCASSLGTNYEQYFGPGTRLTVT.

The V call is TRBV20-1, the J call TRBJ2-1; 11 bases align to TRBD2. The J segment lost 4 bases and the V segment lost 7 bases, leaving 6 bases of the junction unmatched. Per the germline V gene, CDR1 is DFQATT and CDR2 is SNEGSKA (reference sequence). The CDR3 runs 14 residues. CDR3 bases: TGCAGTGGAGAGACTAGCGGGATTTACAATGAGCAGTTCTTC. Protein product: CSGETSGIYNEQFF.